This entry lists 5 T cell receptor beta chains sequenced from one sample in a study of blood T cell repertoires in COVID-19. Method: immunoSEQ multiplex PCR; TCRdb's copy keeps in-frame clones and lacks some. In the table there are 60,000 to 65,000 clones, roughly three quarters of which are singletons. The sequenced material came from peripheral blood. The receptors here all came from a woman of 80 years or more with acute or convalescent COVID-19.

The J gene is TRBJ1-4, the V gene TRBV12-3 or TRBV12-4; D not resolved. The V end was cut by 5 bases, the J end by 7 bases, with 11 bases between. The CDR3 length is 13 residues. For the CDR3, the DNA is TGTGCCAGCAGTCCGACGCGGGGTGAAAAACTGTTTTTT. It encodes CASSPTRGEKLFF.

The chain uses TRBV5-5 and TRBJ1-6, with 10 bases fitting TRBD1. Germline V gene sequence: CDR1 SGHKS, CDR2 YYEKEE (reference sequence). CDR3 length equals 16 residues. V trimming: 4 bases; J trimming: 7 bases; junction bases outside the gene matches: 8. CDR3 sequence: CASSPGTGDENSPLHF. As DNA, the CDR3 is TGTGCCAGCAGCCCGGGGACAGGGGACGAAAATTCACCCCTCCACTTT.

J is TRBJ1-6 and V is TRBV3-1 (or the pseudogene TRBV3-2); D uncertain. Germline CDR1 LGHDT, CDR2 YNNKEL (reference sequence). The CDR3 runs 15 residues. Deletions cut 0 bases from V and 6 bases from J, with 9 bases between. CDR3 DNA: TGTGCCAGCAGCCAAGATAGCCCCCGTAATTCACCCCTCCACTTT. Translated, it gives CASSQDSPRNSPLHF.

This rearrangement joins TRBV28 to TRBJ1-4, with no clear D. Germline CDR1 and CDR2: MDHEN and SYDVKM. With 5 bases removed from V and 8 bases from J, the gap between germline ends came to 12 bases. The CDR3 runs to 13 residues. Here the CDR3 DNA reads TGTGCCAGCAGTCCCGGGTGGCAGGAAAAACTGTTTTTT. Residues: CASSPGWQEKLFF.

The V and J genes are TRBV7-3 and TRBJ2-7; maybe TRBD1 (6 bases). Trimming pared 5 bases from V and 3 bases from J, leaving 14 bases between. The germline V gene encodes CDR1 SGHTA and CDR2 FQGTGA. This CDR3 has 14 residues. The CDR3 nucleotides are TGTGCCAGCAGCCCGACGAGAGGGGGCTACGAGCAGTACTTC. This translates into CASSPTRGGYEQYF.